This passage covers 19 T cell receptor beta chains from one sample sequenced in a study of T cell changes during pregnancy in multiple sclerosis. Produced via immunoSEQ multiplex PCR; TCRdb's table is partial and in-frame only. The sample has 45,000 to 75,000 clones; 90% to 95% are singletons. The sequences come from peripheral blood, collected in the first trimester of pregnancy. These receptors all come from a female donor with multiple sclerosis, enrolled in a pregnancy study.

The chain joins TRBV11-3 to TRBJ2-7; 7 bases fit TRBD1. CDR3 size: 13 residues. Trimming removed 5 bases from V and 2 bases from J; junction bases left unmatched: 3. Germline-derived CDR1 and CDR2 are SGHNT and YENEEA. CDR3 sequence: CASSLTGAYEQYF. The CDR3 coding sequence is TGTGCCAGCAGCCTTACAGGGGCCTACGAGCAGTACTTC.

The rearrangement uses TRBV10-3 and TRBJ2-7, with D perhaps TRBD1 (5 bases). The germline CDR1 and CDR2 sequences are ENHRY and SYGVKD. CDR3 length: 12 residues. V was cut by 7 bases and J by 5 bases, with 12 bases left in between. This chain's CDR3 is CAIKQAGHEQYF. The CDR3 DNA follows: TGTGCCATCAAACAGGCCGGCCACGAGCAGTACTTC.

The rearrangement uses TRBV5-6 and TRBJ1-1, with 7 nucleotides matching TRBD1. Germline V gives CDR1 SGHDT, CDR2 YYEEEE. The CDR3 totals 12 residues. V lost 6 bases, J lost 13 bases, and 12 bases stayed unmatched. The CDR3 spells CASTWGQGEFFF. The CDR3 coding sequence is TGTGCCAGCACCTGGGGGCAGGGGGAATTTTTCTTT.

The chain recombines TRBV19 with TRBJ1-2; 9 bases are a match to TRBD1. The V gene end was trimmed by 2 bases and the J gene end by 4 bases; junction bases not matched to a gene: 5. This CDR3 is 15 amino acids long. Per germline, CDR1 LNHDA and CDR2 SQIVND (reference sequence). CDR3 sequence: CASSITPGQGYGYTF. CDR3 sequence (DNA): TGTGCCAGTAGTATAACCCCGGGACAGGGCTATGGCTACACCTTC.

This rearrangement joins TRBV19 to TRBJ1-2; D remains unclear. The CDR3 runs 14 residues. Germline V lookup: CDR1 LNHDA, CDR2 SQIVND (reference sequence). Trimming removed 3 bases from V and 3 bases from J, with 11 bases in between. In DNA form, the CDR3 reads TGTGCCAGTAGTATGCGGGCTTGGGACTATGGCTACACCTTC. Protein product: CASSMRAWDYGYTF.

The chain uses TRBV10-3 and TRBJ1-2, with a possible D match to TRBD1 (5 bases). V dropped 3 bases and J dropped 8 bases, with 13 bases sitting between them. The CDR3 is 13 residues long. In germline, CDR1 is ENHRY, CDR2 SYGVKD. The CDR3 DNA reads TGTGCCATCAGTGAACGGCAGGGTGAAGGCTACACCTTC. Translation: CAISERQGEGYTF.

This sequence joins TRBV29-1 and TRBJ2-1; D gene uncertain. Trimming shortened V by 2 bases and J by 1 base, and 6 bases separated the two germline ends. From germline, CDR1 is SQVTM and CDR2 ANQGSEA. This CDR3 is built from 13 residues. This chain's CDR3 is CSVELVSYNEQFF. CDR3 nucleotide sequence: TGCAGCGTTGAACTAGTGTCCTACAATGAGCAGTTCTTC.

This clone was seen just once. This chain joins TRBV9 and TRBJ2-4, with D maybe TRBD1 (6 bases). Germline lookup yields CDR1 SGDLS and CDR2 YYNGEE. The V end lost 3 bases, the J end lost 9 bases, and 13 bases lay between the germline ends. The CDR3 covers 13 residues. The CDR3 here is CASSARQVGIQYF. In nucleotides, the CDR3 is TGTGCCAGCAGCGCGCGACAGGTTGGCATTCAGTACTTC.

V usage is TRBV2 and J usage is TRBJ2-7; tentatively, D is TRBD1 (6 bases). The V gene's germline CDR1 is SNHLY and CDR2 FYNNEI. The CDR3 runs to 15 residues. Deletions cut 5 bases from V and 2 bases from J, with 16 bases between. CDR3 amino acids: CASSREQGPTYEQYF. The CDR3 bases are TGTGCCAGCAGTCGAGAACAGGGCCCGACCTACGAGCAGTACTTC.

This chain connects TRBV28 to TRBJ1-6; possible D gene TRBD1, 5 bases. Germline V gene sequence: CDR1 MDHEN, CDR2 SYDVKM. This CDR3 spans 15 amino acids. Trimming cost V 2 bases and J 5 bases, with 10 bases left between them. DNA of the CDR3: TGTGCCAGCAGTTTAGGAGGGACCGATAATTCACCCCTCCACTTT. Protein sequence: CASSLGGTDNSPLHF.

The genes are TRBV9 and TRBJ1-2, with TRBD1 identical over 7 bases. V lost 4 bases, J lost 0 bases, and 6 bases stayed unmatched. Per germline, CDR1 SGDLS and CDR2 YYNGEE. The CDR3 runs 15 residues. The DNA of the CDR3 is TGTGCCAGCAGCAGACGACAGGGCGCTAACTATGGCTACACCTTC. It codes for CASSRRQGANYGYTF. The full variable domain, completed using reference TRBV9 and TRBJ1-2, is DSGVTQTPKHLITATGQRVTLRCSPRSGDLSVYWYQQSLDQGLQFLIQYYNGEERAKGNILERFSAQQFPDLHSELNLSSLELGDSALYFCASSRRQGANYGYTFGSGTRLTVV.

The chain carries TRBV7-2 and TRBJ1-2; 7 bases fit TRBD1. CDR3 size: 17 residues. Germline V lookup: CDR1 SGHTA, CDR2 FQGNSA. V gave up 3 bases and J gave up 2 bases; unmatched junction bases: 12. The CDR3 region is CASSFSSQGGGNYGYTF. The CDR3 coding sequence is TGTGCCAGCAGCTTTTCGAGCCAGGGGGGAGGCAACTATGGCTACACCTTC.

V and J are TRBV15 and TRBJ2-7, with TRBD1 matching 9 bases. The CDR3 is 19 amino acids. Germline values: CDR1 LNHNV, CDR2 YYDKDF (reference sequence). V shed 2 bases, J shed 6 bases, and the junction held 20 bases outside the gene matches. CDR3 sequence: CATSRSTGTGLLLGGEQYF. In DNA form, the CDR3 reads TGTGCCACCAGCAGATCCACCGGGACAGGGCTTCTGTTGGGGGGCGAGCAGTACTTC.

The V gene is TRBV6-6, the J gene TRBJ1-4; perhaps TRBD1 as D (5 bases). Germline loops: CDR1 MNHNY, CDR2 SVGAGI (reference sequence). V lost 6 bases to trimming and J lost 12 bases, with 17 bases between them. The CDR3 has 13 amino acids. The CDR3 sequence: CASSTGPFSELFF. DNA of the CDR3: TGTGCCAGCAGCACAGGACCCTTCTCGGAACTGTTTTTT.

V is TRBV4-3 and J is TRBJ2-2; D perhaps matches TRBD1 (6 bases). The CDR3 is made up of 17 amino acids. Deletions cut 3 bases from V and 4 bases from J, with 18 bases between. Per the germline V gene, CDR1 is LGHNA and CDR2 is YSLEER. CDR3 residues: CASSHGTRGWGTGELFF. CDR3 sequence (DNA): TGCGCCAGCAGCCACGGAACCAGGGGATGGGGCACCGGGGAGCTGTTTTTT.

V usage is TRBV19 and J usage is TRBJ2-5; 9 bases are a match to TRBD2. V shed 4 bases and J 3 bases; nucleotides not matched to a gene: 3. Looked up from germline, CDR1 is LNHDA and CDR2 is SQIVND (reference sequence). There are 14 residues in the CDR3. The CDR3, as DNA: TGTGCCAGTAGTAGCGGGGGGGATAAAGAGACCCAGTACTTC. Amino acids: CASSSGGDKETQYF. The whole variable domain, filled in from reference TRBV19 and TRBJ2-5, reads DGGITQSPKYLFRKEGQNVTLSCEQNLNHDAMYWYRQDPGQGLRLIYYSQIVNDFQKGDIAEGYSVSREKKESFPLTVTSAQKNPTAFYLCASSSGGDKETQYFGPGTRLLVL.

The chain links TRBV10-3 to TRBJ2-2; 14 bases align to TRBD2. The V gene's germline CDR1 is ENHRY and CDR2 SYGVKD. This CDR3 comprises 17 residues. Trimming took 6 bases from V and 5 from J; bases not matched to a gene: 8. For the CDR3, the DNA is TGTGCCATCAGCCCCGGACTAGCGGGGGGTTGGACCGGGGAGCTGTTTTTT. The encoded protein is CAISPGLAGGWTGELFF.

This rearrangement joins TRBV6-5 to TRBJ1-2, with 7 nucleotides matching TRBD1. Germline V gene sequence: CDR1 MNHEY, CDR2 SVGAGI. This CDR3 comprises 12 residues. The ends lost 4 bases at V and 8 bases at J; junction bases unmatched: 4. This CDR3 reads CASSSDRVGYTF. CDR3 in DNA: TGTGCCAGCAGTTCCGACAGGGTAGGCTACACCTTC.

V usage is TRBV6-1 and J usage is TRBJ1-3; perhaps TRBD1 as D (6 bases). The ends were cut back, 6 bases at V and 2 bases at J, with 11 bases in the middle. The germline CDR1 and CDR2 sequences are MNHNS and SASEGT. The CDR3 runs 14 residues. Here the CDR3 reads CASRSGGPGNTIYF. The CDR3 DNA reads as TGTGCCAGCAGATCGGGGGGGCCTGGAAACACCATATATTTT.